These T cell receptor beta chains were read from a single sample in a study of blood T cell repertoires in COVID-19. TCRdb's table, derived via immunoSEQ multiplex PCR, lists solely in-frame clones and lacks some. This table holds tens of thousands of clones, approximately 90% found once. Sequencing was done on a sample of peripheral blood. Receptors were obtained from a human donor in a cohort sampled during active COVID-19. The conserved cysteine and the conserved F or W are not part of the CDR3 here. The order of the fields is V gene, CDR3 protein.

TRBV7-2,ASRQGGTVTGELF
TRBV18,ASSPESGIPYNEQF
TRBV7-6,ASSPAGTSGSRTYNEQF
TRBV7-9,ASSLGVGSYFYEQY
TRBV4-1,ASSQEGQGSQTEAF
TRBV9,ASSEQDQETQY
TRBV29-1,SALGISASFEQY
TRBV7-6,ASSQGGGYNEQF
TRBV6-2/TRBV6-3,ASSYRDRVTGELF
TRBV5-1,ASTSPGGVNTGELF
TRBV7-9,ASSAGDRQY
TRBV12-5,ASGLETGGYGYT
TRBV7-8,ASARTDSNQPQH
TRBV7-2,ASSLVSGGGPYEQY
TRBV7-9,ASSPHYEQY
TRBV28,ASSDRDRRNQPQH
TRBV27,ASSLSSTGIGGYT
TRBV13,ASSIRDRAIWHYGYT
TRBV23-1,ASSPGDLGSLSGANVLT
TRBV5-1,ASSLEAGKWEKLF
TRBV2,ASRPRTSGYIYEQY
TRBV2,ATVRTSGTNEQF
TRBV28,ASSSPPSGSYEQY
TRBV19,ASRVDRTSGNTIY
TRBV21-1,ASRACPLQY
TRBV15,ATSRGASGTYEQY
TRBV9,ASSDRDIRRRGELF
TRBV30,AWSRGGPPHSYEQY
TRBV15,ATSEFSGRMGTDTQY
TRBV3-1/TRBV3-2,ASSQGPGLAQYEQF
TRBV3-1/TRBV3-2,ASSQDPGPHTEAF
TRBV30,ASTGGWGKYEQY
TRBV9,ASSVDEGRQPQH
TRBV19,ASSIGGGQKTYEQY
TRBV27,ASSPWNRGDQPQH
TRBV4-1,ASSQDPPSTGSYNEQF
TRBV9,ASSVGAGMNEKLF